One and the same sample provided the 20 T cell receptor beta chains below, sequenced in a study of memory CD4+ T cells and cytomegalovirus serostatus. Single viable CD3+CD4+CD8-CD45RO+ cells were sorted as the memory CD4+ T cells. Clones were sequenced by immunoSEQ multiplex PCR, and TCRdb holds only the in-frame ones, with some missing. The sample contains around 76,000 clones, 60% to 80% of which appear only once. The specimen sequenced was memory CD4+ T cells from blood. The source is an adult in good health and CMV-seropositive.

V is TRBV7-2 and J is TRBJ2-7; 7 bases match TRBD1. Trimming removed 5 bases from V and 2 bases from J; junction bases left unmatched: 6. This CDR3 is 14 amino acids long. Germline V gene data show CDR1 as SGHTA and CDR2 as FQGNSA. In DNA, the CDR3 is TGTGCCAGCAGCCTAGGGACAGCAACCTACGAGCAGTACTTC. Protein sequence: CASSLGTATYEQYF.

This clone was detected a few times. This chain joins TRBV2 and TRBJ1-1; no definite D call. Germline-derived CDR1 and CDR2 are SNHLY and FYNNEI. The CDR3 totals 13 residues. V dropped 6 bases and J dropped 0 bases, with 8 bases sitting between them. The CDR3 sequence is CASRREVNTEAFF. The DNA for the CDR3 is TGTGCCAGCAGAAGGGAAGTGAACACTGAAGCTTTCTTT.

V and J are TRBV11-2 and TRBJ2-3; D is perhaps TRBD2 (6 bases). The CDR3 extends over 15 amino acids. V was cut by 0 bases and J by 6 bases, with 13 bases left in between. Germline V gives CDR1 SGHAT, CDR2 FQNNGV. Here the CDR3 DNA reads TGTGCCAGCAGCTTAGATAGTTCGAGCGGGGATACGCAGTATTTT. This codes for CASSLDSSSGDTQYF.

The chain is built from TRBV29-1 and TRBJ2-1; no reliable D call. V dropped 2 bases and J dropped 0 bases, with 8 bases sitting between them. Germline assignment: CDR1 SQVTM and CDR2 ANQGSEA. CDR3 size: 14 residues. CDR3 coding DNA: TGCAGCGTTGAATCGGCGAACTCCTACAATGAGCAGTTCTTC. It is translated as CSVESANSYNEQFF.

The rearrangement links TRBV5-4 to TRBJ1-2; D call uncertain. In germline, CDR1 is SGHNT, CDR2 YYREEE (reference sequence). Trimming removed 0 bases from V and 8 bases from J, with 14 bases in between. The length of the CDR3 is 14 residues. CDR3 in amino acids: CASSLAVGPRGYTF. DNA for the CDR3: TGTGCCAGCAGCTTGGCCGTTGGACCCCGGGGCTACACCTTC.

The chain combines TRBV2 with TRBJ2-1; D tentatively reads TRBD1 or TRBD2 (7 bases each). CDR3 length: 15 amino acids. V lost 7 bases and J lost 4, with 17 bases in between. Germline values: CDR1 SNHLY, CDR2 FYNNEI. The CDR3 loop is CASTPDREGYNEQFF. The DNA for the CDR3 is TGTGCCAGCACCCCAGACAGGGAGGGTTACAATGAGCAGTTCTTC.

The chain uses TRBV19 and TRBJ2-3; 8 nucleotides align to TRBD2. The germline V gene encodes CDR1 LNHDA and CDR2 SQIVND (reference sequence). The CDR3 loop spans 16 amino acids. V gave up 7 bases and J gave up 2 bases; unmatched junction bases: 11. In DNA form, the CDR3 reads TGTGCCAGTATCCGGTCGGGAGGGGCGATCACAGATACGCAGTATTTT. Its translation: CASIRSGGAITDTQYF.

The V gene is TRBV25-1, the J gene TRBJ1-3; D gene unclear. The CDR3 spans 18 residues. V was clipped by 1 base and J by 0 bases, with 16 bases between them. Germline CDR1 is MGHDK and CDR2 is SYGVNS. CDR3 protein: CASSEFDQEQISGNTIYF. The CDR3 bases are TGTGCCAGCAGTGAATTCGACCAGGAACAGATCTCTGGAAACACCATATATTTT.

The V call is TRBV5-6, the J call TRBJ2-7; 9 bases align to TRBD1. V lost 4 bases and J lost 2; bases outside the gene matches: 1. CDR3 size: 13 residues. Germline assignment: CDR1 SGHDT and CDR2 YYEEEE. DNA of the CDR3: TGTGCCAGCAGCAGGGACAGGGCCTACGAGCAGTACGTC. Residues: CASSRDRAYEQYV.

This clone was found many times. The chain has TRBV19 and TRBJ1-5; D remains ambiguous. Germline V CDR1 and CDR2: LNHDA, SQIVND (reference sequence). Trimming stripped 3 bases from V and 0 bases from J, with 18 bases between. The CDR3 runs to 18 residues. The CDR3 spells CASSIQEGGSYSNQPQHF. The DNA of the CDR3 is TGTGCCAGTAGTATCCAGGAGGGCGGCTCCTATAGCAATCAGCCCCAGCATTTT.

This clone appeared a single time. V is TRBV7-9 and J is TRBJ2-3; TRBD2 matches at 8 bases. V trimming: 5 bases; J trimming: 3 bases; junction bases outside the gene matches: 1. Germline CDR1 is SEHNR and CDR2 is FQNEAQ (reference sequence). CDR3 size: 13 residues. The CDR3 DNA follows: TGTGCCAGCAGCGGCGGGGGGACAGATACGCAGTATTTT. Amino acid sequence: CASSGGGTDTQYF.

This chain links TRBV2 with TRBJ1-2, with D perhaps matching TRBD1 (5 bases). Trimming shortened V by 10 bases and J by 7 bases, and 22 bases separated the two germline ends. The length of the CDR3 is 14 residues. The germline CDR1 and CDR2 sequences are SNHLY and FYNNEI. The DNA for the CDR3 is TGTGCCACCCGGACCCGGACAAATGCCGGTGGCTACACCTTC. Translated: CATRTRTNAGGYTF.

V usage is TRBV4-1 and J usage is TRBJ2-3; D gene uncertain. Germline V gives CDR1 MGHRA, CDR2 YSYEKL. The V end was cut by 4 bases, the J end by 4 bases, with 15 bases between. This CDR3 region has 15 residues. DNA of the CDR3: TGCGCCAGCAGCCTCCTCAGACGGGTACCAGATACGCAGTATTTT. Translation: CASSLLRRVPDTQYF.

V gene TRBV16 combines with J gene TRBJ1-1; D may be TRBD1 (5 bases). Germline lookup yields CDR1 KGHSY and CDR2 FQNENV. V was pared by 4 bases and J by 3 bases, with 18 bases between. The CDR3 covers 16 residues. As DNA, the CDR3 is TGTGCCAGCAGCCGCTACAGGACCATGGAGGACACTGAAGCTTTCTTT. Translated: CASSRYRTMEDTEAFF.

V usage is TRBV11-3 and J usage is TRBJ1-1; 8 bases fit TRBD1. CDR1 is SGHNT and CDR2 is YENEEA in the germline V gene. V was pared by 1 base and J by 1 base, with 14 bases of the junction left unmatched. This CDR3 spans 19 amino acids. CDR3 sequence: CASSLAGTPGGAGNTEAFF. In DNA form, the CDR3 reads TGTGCCAGCAGCTTAGCCGGGACCCCAGGGGGCGCGGGGAACACTGAAGCTTTCTTT.

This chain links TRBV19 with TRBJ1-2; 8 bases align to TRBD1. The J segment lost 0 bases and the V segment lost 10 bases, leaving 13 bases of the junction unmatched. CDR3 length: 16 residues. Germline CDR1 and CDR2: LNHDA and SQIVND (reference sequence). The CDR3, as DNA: TGTGCCACCTACGATCAGGGACAGGCAGCTAACTATGGCTACACCTTC. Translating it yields CATYDQGQAANYGYTF.

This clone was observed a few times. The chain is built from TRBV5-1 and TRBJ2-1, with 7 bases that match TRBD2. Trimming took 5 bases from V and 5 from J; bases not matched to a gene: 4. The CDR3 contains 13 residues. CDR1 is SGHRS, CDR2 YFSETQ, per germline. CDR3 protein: CASSRAGDNEQFF. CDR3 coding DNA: TGCGCCAGCAGTCGGGCGGGGGACAATGAGCAGTTCTTC.

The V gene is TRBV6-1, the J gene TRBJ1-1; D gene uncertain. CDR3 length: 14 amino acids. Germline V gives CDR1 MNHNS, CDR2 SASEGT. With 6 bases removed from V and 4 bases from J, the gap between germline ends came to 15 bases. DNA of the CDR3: TGTGCCAGCAGCCACTCCCTGGGGTCCACTGAAGCTTTCTTT. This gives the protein CASSHSLGSTEAFF.

This chain's CDR3 is CASSYGDNSGGEAFF. The CDR3 DNA follows: TGTGCCAGCAGTTACGGGGACAATTCGGGTGGTGAAGCTTTCTTT. This chain joins TRBV6-6 and TRBJ1-1; the D gene is possibly TRBD1 (6 bases). Germline values: CDR1 MNHNY, CDR2 SVGAGI (reference sequence). Trimming removed 2 bases at V and 7 bases at J, with 17 bases between. This CDR3 contains 15 residues.

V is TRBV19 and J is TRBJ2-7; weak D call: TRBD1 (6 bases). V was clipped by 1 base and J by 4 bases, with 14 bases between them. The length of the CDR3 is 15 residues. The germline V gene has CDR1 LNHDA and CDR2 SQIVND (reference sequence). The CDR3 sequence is CASSIAGGQSYEQYF. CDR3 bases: TGTGCCAGTAGTATAGCAGGAGGACAGAGTTACGAGCAGTACTTC.